A selection of T cell receptor beta chains follows, all from one sample in a study of post-analysis software for immune sequencing data. TCRdb reprocessed the PCR reads via MiXCR and lists one record per CDR3 protein. Found here are about 680,000 distinct CDR3 sequences, approximately 60% of them singletons; the top ten hold around 11%. The specimen sequenced was blood. The source is a girl between 2 and 10 years old with multiple sclerosis. Each CDR3 is given with its conserved first and last residue.

V gene: TRBV11-2; J gene: TRBJ2-7; CDR3 protein: CASSPRDRASYEQYF
V gene: TRBV10-3; J gene: TRBJ2-7; CDR3 protein: CAISKDTPSSYEQYF
V gene: TRBV5-1; J gene: TRBJ2-1; CDR3 protein: CASSSGTSGENEQFF
V gene: TRBV11-2; J gene: TRBJ2-1; CDR3 protein: CASSLVSGPYSYNEQFF
V gene: TRBV13; J gene: TRBJ2-1; CDR3 protein: CASSLETPRHPYNEQFF
V gene: TRBV9; J gene: TRBJ2-7; CDR3 protein: CASKRTGYLYEQYF
V gene: TRBV20-1; J gene: TRBJ2-4; CDR3 protein: CSARSRDRKTTKNIQYF
V gene: TRBV6-1; J gene: TRBJ1-6; CDR3 protein: CASSKRVIVGTGRNSPLHF
V gene: TRBV25-1; J gene: TRBJ2-5; CDR3 protein: CASSEYRGETQYF
V gene: TRBV5-1; J gene: TRBJ2-1; CDR3 protein: CASSWGASGNNEQFF
V gene: TRBV4-1; J gene: TRBJ2-7; CDR3 protein: CASSQGFSGTYEQYF
V gene: TRBV7-6; J gene: TRBJ2-3; CDR3 protein: CASSLGPGGLADTQYF
V gene: TRBV3-1; J gene: TRBJ2-7; CDR3 protein: CASSQVYYEQYF
V gene: TRBV29-1; J gene: TRBJ2-1; CDR3 protein: CSVEDSGESSYNEQFF
V gene: TRBV12-3/TRBV12-4; J gene: TRBJ2-3; CDR3 protein: CASSFPGQDTDTQYF
V gene: TRBV27; J gene: TRBJ2-7; CDR3 protein: CASSFLTNLHEQYF
V gene: TRBV20-1; J gene: TRBJ2-7; CDR3 protein: CSAREGALNEQYF
V gene: TRBV12-3/TRBV12-4; J gene: TRBJ1-2; CDR3 protein: CASIPPGGYGGARYGYTF
V gene: TRBV6-2/TRBV6-3; J gene: TRBJ2-1; CDR3 protein: CASSYPYNEQFF
V gene: TRBV3-1; J gene: TRBJ1-5; CDR3 protein: CASSQEGAQPQHF
V gene: TRBV29-1; J gene: TRBJ2-7; CDR3 protein: CSVEQGSEQYF
V gene: TRBV20-1; J gene: TRBJ1-1; CDR3 protein: CSAYPPGQVFLEAFF
V gene: TRBV3-1; J gene: TRBJ2-5; CDR3 protein: CASSHALPGQLQETQYF
V gene: TRBV4-3; J gene: TRBJ2-1; CDR3 protein: CASSQEMGISYNEQFF
V gene: TRBV4-2; J gene: TRBJ2-3; CDR3 protein: CASSQDPGTYSADTQYF
V gene: TRBV29-1; J gene: TRBJ1-1; CDR3 protein: CSVAPNRGNTEAFF
V gene: TRBV13; J gene: TRBJ1-2; CDR3 protein: CASSLGPTKDGYTF
V gene: TRBV11-2; J gene: TRBJ2-5; CDR3 protein: CASSSGTSGGVQETQYF
V gene: TRBV20-1; J gene: TRBJ2-3; CDR3 protein: CSARDRVGTDTQYF
V gene: TRBV4-3; J gene: TRBJ2-5; CDR3 protein: CASSPRVGETQYF
V gene: TRBV6-5; J gene: TRBJ2-1; CDR3 protein: CASSYLADQGVGYNEQFF
V gene: TRBV4-1; J gene: TRBJ2-7; CDR3 protein: CASSQGLVSYEQYF
V gene: TRBV20-1; J gene: TRBJ2-7; CDR3 protein: CSANGQGYEQYF
V gene: TRBV2; J gene: TRBJ2-3; CDR3 protein: CASGTGADTQYF
V gene: TRBV5-1; J gene: TRBJ1-4; CDR3 protein: CASSLKTGWKLFF
V gene: TRBV3-1; J gene: TRBJ2-1; CDR3 protein: CASSHRGLAGERYNEQFF
V gene: TRBV12-3/TRBV12-4; J gene: TRBJ2-7; CDR3 protein: CASSNRVGLAGGGQYF
V gene: TRBV29-1; J gene: TRBJ2-6; CDR3 protein: CSVEWQGGSGANVLTF
V gene: TRBV5-6; J gene: TRBJ2-5; CDR3 protein: CASSLTSGPPQETQYF
V gene: TRBV12-3/TRBV12-4; J gene: TRBJ1-1; CDR3 protein: CASSWTRMNTEAFF
V gene: TRBV5-1; J gene: TRBJ2-7; CDR3 protein: CASRYDPGQGPYEQYF
V gene: TRBV27; J gene: TRBJ2-1; CDR3 protein: CASSWGQGWNEQFF
V gene: TRBV20-1; J gene: TRBJ1-2; CDR3 protein: CSASTQGSGYTF
V gene: TRBV15; J gene: NA; CDR3 protein: CATSRTGHLSSYNEQYF
V gene: TRBV15; J gene: TRBJ2-4; CDR3 protein: CATSRDNGRGGTKNIQYF
V gene: TRBV6-1; J gene: TRBJ2-2; CDR3 protein: CASRDHGSAGELFF
V gene: TRBV5-1; J gene: NA; CDR3 protein: CASSSDLAGEETQYF
V gene: TRBV9; J gene: TRBJ2-7; CDR3 protein: CASSVAGTASYEQYF
V gene: TRBV20-1; J gene: TRBJ1-1; CDR3 protein: CSAGRALGTNTEAFF
V gene: TRBV20-1; J gene: TRBJ2-1; CDR3 protein: CSALLTLNAANEQFF
V gene: TRBV6-6; J gene: TRBJ2-7; CDR3 protein: CASSYRRAYEQYF
V gene: TRBV6-4; J gene: TRBJ2-3; CDR3 protein: CASGRDSTDTQYF
V gene: TRBV20-1; J gene: TRBJ2-6; CDR3 protein: CSARDRSGANVLTF